The 14 T cell receptor beta chains below all came from one sample that was sequenced in a study of blood T cell repertoires in COVID-19 (dated by TCRdb to 2020 to 2021). Libraries were made using the immunoSEQ multiplex PCR assay. In its TCRdb copy, this immuneACCESS table keeps in-frame sequences only and misses some clones. Where compared with another copy, unresolved V genes explain less than half of these, and the others have no known cause. The sample profile shows about 230,000 clones; 70% to 90% of them were found once. The ten largest clones represent 9.5% to 13% of the sample. Sequencing was done on a sample of peripheral blood. The receptor source for this set is a man aged 50 or older with COVID-19, enrolled during active disease.

The table lists this clone with a few counts. The CDR3 DNA sequence: TGTGCCAGCAGCGTTATAGCGGGGGGGCCGGAAACCCAGTACTTC. Its protein product is CASSVIAGGPETQYF. V is TRBV9 and J is TRBJ2-5; 11 positions agree with TRBD2. Germline loops: CDR1 SGDLS, CDR2 YYNGEE. Trimming at V came to 2 bases and at J to 8 bases, leaving 8 bases not matched to a gene. The CDR3 has 15 amino acids.

V and J are TRBV25-1 and TRBJ2-7; D unresolved. This CDR3 contains 14 residues. Germline V gene lookup returns CDR1 MGHDK and CDR2 SYGVNS. Trimming stripped 4 bases from V and 3 bases from J, with 13 bases between. CDR3 nucleotides: TGTGCCAGCAGTGGCCCGGGTATGTACTACGAGCAGTACTTC. Translating it yields CASSGPGMYYEQYF.

The rearrangement links TRBV5-1 to TRBJ2-7, with D maybe TRBD1 (6 bases). Deletions cut 6 bases from V and 0 bases from J, with 13 bases between. The CDR3 totals 14 residues. CDR1 SGHRS and CDR2 YFSETQ come from the germline V gene. CDR3 protein: CASKGVPSSYEQYF. In DNA, the CDR3 is TGCGCCAGCAAGGGGGTTCCGAGCTCCTACGAGCAGTACTTC. Full variable domain (missing parts from reference TRBV5-1 and TRBJ2-7): KAGVTQTPRYLIKTRGQQVTLSCSPISGHRSVSWYQQTPGQGLQFLFEYFSETQRNKGNFPGRFSGRQFSNSRSEMNVSTLELGDSALYLCASKGVPSSYEQYFGPGTRLTVT.

This sequence joins TRBV29-1 and TRBJ2-3; D possibly corresponds to TRBD2 (5 bases). Germline-derived CDR1 and CDR2 are SQVTM and ANQGSEA. The CDR3 has 15 residues. V was clipped by 4 bases and J by 0 bases, with 14 bases between them. The DNA of the CDR3 is TGCAGCGTTGTGGACGGGGTTATTAGCACAGATACGCAGTATTTT. Protein product: CSVVDGVISTDTQYF.

The chain carries TRBV30 and TRBJ1-3, with a weak D call TRBD1 (5 bases). Looked up from germline, CDR1 is GTSNPN and CDR2 is SVGIG (reference sequence). The length of the CDR3 is 11 residues. Between the trimmed V and J ends, which lost 5 bases and 9 bases, there was a span of 11 bases. For the CDR3, the DNA is TGTGCCTGGGACAGTCTTCGCACCATATATTTT. This codes for CAWDSLRTIYF.

The genes are TRBV6-5 and TRBJ1-6; D might be TRBD1 (5 bases). This CDR3 has 14 residues. Trimming shortened V by 6 bases and J by 5 bases, and 11 bases separated the two germline ends. Germline V gene sequence: CDR1 MNHEY, CDR2 SVGAGI. CDR3 DNA: TGTGCCAGCAGCAGGGAGGCTGATAATTCACCCCTCCACTTT. Translation gives CASSREADNSPLHF.

V and J are TRBV6-5 and TRBJ2-7; 10 nucleotides match TRBD1. Trimming removed 5 bases from V and 4 bases from J; junction bases left unmatched: 5. Germline-derived CDR1 and CDR2 are MNHEY and SVGAGI. This CDR3 has 14 amino acids. CDR3 nucleotides: TGTGCCAGCAGTAAGACAGGGGGCACGTACGAGCAGTACTTC. It is translated as CASSKTGGTYEQYF.

This clone was picked up a small number of times. The CDR3, as DNA: TGTGCCAGCTCACCAAGGACAGACCCCAACTATGGCTACACCTTC. Amino acid sequence: CASSPRTDPNYGYTF. The V and J genes are TRBV18 and TRBJ1-2; TRBD1 might be the D (6 bases). Germline assignment: CDR1 KGHSH and CDR2 LQKENI. The CDR3 spans 15 residues. The V gene lost 2 bases and the J gene lost 2 bases, with 12 bases spanning the gap.

The count of this clone is one. The chain is built from TRBV6-4 and TRBJ2-1; TRBD2 is a possible D gene (6 bases). This CDR3 spans 16 amino acids. From germline, CDR1 is MRHNA and CDR2 SNTAGT. V lost 5 bases to trimming and J lost 2 bases, with 16 bases between them. CDR3 amino acids: CASSLRAGPPYNEQFF. CDR3 sequence (DNA): TGTGCCAGCAGTTTGCGTGCGGGACCCCCCTACAATGAGCAGTTCTTC.

The chain couples TRBV6-2 or TRBV6-3 to TRBJ1-1, with unresolved D. V lost 2 bases and J 8 bases, leaving 9 bases between the germline ends. The CDR3 extends over 12 amino acids. The germline CDR1 and CDR2 sequences are MNHEY and SVGEGT. The CDR3 loop reads CASSYVTSEAFF. The CDR3 DNA sequence: TGTGCCAGCAGTTACGTGACATCAGAAGCTTTCTTT.

The V gene is TRBV11-2, the J gene TRBJ2-1, with no clear D. The CDR3 is 15 residues long. Deletions cut 5 bases from V and 0 bases from J, with 11 bases between. Germline V gene lookup returns CDR1 SGHAT and CDR2 FQNNGV. Written as DNA, the CDR3 is TGTGCCAGCAGCCCGACTCAAATCTCCTACAATGAGCAGTTCTTC. Its protein is CASSPTQISYNEQFF.

The rearrangement joins TRBV7-3 to TRBJ1-6; maybe TRBD1 (5 bases). The V end lost 1 base, the J end lost 8 bases, and 6 bases lay between the germline ends. This CDR3 has 13 amino acids. Per the germline V gene, CDR1 is SGHTA and CDR2 is FQGTGA. The CDR3 protein is CASSLRGDSPLHF. The DNA for the CDR3 is TGTGCCAGCAGCTTAAGGGGGGATTCACCCCTCCACTTT.

V is TRBV4-3 and J is TRBJ1-3, with D perhaps matching TRBD1 (5 bases). The CDR3 is 18 amino acids. The V and J ends lost 0 bases and 0 bases respectively, with 15 bases between them. From germline, CDR1 is LGHNA and CDR2 YSLEER. CDR3 sequence (DNA): TGCGCCAGCAGCCAAGATCTTCCTGGGGCAGGCTCTGGAAACACCATATATTTT. Its protein product is CASSQDLPGAGSGNTIYF.

V gene TRBV5-6 combines with J gene TRBJ2-6, with D possibly being TRBD2 (6 bases). Germline lookup yields CDR1 SGHDT and CDR2 YYEEEE. V lost 4 bases and J lost 0, with 17 bases in between. The length of the CDR3 is 18 residues. In DNA, the CDR3 is TGTGCCAGCAGCCGCCCTGCGGGATCGCACTCTGGGGCCAACGTCCTGACTTTC. Translating it yields CASSRPAGSHSGANVLTF. Drawing the rest from reference TRBV5-6 and TRBJ2-6, the complete variable domain is DAGVTQSPTHLIKTRGQQVTLRCSPKSGHDTVSWYQQALGQGPQFIFQYYEEEERQRGNFPDRFSGHQFPNYSSELNVNALLLGDSALYLCASSRPAGSHSGANVLTFGAGSRLTVL.